A single sample is the source of the 13 T cell receptor beta chains below, sequenced in a study of regulatory T cells in long-lasting Graves disease. Time point defined: persistent/refractory GD, antithyroid drugs over 5 years with positive TRAb. PBMC-derived RNA was used for the TCR library. Assembly of TCR beta libraries relied on iRepertoire HTBI primers together with Arm-PCR of CDR3 regions. TCRdb re-called the multiplex PCR reads through MiXCR, storing one row per CDR3 protein. Of roughly 500,000 distinct CDR3 sequences listed, roughly 21% are singletons. This specimen consisted of peripheral blood mononuclear cells (PBMCs), obtained when the disease was refractory, from a patient treated with antithyroid drugs. The receptors were sampled from a female donor with Graves disease.

The chain has TRBV2 and TRBJ2-7; D gene uncertain. Trimming took 7 bases from V and 0 from J, leaving 7 bases between them. The CDR3 is 12 amino acids. In germline, CDR1 is SNHLY, CDR2 FYNNEI. The CDR3 reads CASNRVSYEQYF. DNA of the CDR3: TGTGCCAGCAACCGCGTCTCCTACGAGCAGTACTTC.

This clonotype was seen many times. The chain is built from TRBV28 and TRBJ2-7; D gene unclear. V was cut by 5 bases and J by 3 bases, with 11 bases left in between. The CDR3 extends over 13 amino acids. CDR1 MDHEN and CDR2 SYDVKM come from the germline V gene. CDR3 protein: CASSPIQNYEQYF. DNA for the CDR3: TGTGCCAGCAGTCCGATACAGAACTACGAGCAGTACTTC.

This chain joins TRBV27 and TRBJ2-7, with 13 bases fitting TRBD2. V shed 0 bases and J 3 bases; nucleotides not matched to a gene: 11. Germline V gene lookup returns CDR1 MNHEY and CDR2 SMNVEV (reference sequence). This CDR3 comprises 19 residues. This CDR3 reads CASSLSGLAGEHRSYEQYF. The CDR3, as DNA: TGTGCCAGCAGTTTATCCGGACTAGCGGGGGAGCATCGGAGCTACGAGCAGTACTTC.

The sample holds one count of this clonotype. The V call is TRBV12-3 or TRBV12-4, the J call TRBJ2-1, with D perhaps assigned TRBD1 or TRBD2 (5 bases each). Trimming pared 5 bases from V and 5 bases from J, leaving 16 bases between. CDR3 length: 15 residues. This CDR3 is CASSPTRDGDNEQFF. CDR3 nucleotides: TGTGCCAGCAGTCCAACCCGGGACGGGGACAATGAGCAGTTCTTC.

The genes are TRBV18 and TRBJ2-5; 11 positions agree with TRBD2. After removal of 3 bases from V and 2 bases from J, the junction contained 5 bases not matched to a gene. The CDR3 is made up of 16 amino acids. Germline V lookup: CDR1 KGHSH, CDR2 LQKENI. The CDR3 DNA sequence: TGTGCCAGCTCACCGACGACTAGCGGGGAACAAGAGACCCAGTACTTC. Translating gives CASSPTTSGEQETQYF.

This clonotype has at least ten counts. The chain is built from TRBV11-2 and TRBJ1-6; 9 bases are shared with TRBD1. J gave up 9 bases and V 6 bases, and 12 bases lay outside the gene matches. The CDR3 contains 16 residues. Looked up from germline, CDR1 is SGHAT and CDR2 is FQNNGV. CDR3 coding DNA: TGTGCCAGCAGAGGAGGCGCGGGACAGGGACTTTCACCCCTCCACTTT. Amino acids: CASRGGAGQGLSPLHF.

The rearrangement links TRBV5-1 to TRBJ2-2; D unresolved. The V end lost 1 base, the J end lost 5 bases, and 6 bases lay between the germline ends. Germline assignment: CDR1 SGHRS and CDR2 YFSETQ. This CDR3 contains 13 residues. CDR3 residues: CASSLKSTGELFF. The DNA of the CDR3 is TGCGCCAGCAGCTTGAAGTCAACCGGGGAGCTGTTTTTT.

In this sample, this clonotype turned up a few times. The chain employs TRBV6-1 and TRBJ2-5; TRBD2 might be the D (5 bases). This CDR3 contains 13 residues. Trimming took off 8 bases at V and 3 bases at J, with 13 bases between the two ends. Germline-derived CDR1 and CDR2 are MNHNS and SASEGT. CDR3 sequence reads: CASFSGGKETQYF. The DNA for the CDR3 is TGTGCCAGCTTTTCCGGAGGTAAAGAGACCCAGTACTTC.

The table lists this clonotype with a few counts. The chain combines TRBV29-1 with TRBJ2-2; D is uncertain. The germline V and J ends were trimmed by 3 bases and 2 bases, with 13 bases remaining between them. CDR3 size: 15 residues. Germline V CDR1 and CDR2: SQVTM, ANQGSEA. CDR3 bases: TGCAGCGTTGACGACCGTTTTTCAAACACCGGGGAGCTGTTTTTT. Its translation: CSVDDRFSNTGELFF.

The J gene is TRBJ2-5, the V gene TRBV9; 13 bases match TRBD2. J lost 5 bases, V lost 4 bases, and 5 bases had no gene match. This CDR3 is 15 amino acids long. The V gene's germline CDR1 is SGDLS and CDR2 YYNGEE. The CDR3 sequence: CASSRGLAGRETQYF. CDR3 in DNA: TGTGCCAGCAGCAGGGGACTAGCGGGGAGGGAGACCCAGTACTTC.

This clonotype appeared a few times. The V gene is TRBV20-1, the J gene TRBJ1-1, with D unresolved. CDR3 length: 13 residues. Trimming shortened V by 0 bases and J by 7 bases, and 12 bases separated the two germline ends. CDR1 is DFQATT, CDR2 SNEGSKA, per germline (reference sequence). The CDR3 protein is CSARDMTLDEAFF. As DNA, the CDR3 is TGCAGTGCTAGAGATATGACCCTGGATGAAGCTTTCTTT.

The rearrangement joins TRBV28 to TRBJ2-1; 14 bases line up with TRBD2. Germline V gene lookup returns CDR1 MDHEN and CDR2 SYDVKM. V lost 2 bases to trimming and J lost 7 bases; unmatched junction nucleotides: 28. This CDR3 region has 24 residues. CDR3 sequence reads: CASSLRGAAPGTSGSILRRNEQFF. In DNA form, the CDR3 reads TGTGCCAGCAGTTTAAGGGGGGCCGCCCCAGGGACTAGCGGGAGTATTCTCCGTAGGAATGAGCAGTTCTTC.

In its sample, this clonotype was seen many times. The V and J genes are TRBV28 and TRBJ2-5, with D unresolved. The V gene's germline CDR1 is MDHEN and CDR2 SYDVKM. This CDR3 has 15 residues. Trimming removed 6 bases from V and 4 bases from J, with 18 bases in between. The CDR3 nucleotides are TGTGCCAGCAGCCTATTATCGATGGGCAGAGAGACCCAGTACTTC. This sequence encodes CASSLLSMGRETQYF. The full variable domain, in which reference TRBV28 and TRBJ2-5 provide the parts outside the CDR3, is DVKVTQSSRYLVKRTGEKVFLECVQDMDHENMFWYRQDPGLGLRLIYFSYDVKMKEKGDIPEGYSVSREKKERFSLILESASTNQTSMYLCASSLLSMGRETQYFGPGTRLLVL.